These 10 T cell receptor beta chains originate from one sample sequenced in a study of T cells in Graves' hyperthyroidism and ophthalmopathy. Amplified regions were TCR beta CDR3 sequences from RNA transcripts. First-round RT-PCR with HTBI primers amplified the TCR CDR3 region. TCRdb itself ran the multiplex PCR reads through MiXCR, one entry per CDR3 protein. The table has hundreds of thousands of distinct CDR3 sequences, about 14% seen once. The sequencing sample was made of blood. These receptors all come from a woman aged 18 to 35 with Graves' hyperthyroidism.

V gene TRBV4-1 combines with J gene TRBJ1-5; D is possibly TRBD1 (5 bases). The ends were cut back, 2 bases at V and 6 bases at J, with 14 bases in the middle. Germline assignment: CDR1 MGHRA and CDR2 YSYEKL. The CDR3 totals 15 residues. DNA of the CDR3: TGCGCCAGCAGCCAAAGGGACGGTGGTGGTCAGCCCCAGCATTTT. Protein: CASSQRDGGGQPQHF.

The chain couples TRBV20-1 to TRBJ1-3; 11 positions match TRBD1. The J segment lost 3 bases and the V segment lost 0 bases, leaving 4 bases of the junction unmatched. Germline values: CDR1 DFQATT, CDR2 SNEGSKA (reference sequence). CDR3 size: 16 residues. The CDR3 sequence: CSARDPGQGDGNTIYF. The CDR3, as DNA: TGCAGTGCTAGAGACCCGGGACAGGGGGATGGAAACACCATATATTTT.

V and J are TRBV29-1 and TRBJ1-4; weak D call: TRBD1 (5 bases). Germline CDR1 and CDR2: SQVTM and ANQGSEA. The V and J ends lost 0 bases and 7 bases respectively, with 15 bases between them. This CDR3 region has 15 residues. The CDR3: CSVEDGGERGEKLFF. Written as DNA, the CDR3 is TGCAGCGTTGAAGATGGAGGGGAGCGGGGTGAAAAACTGTTTTTT.

The chain has TRBV6-2 or TRBV6-3 and TRBJ2-1; 10 nucleotides align to TRBD2. Germline assignment: CDR1 MNHEY and CDR2 SVGEGT. This CDR3 spans 16 amino acids. V dropped 2 bases and J dropped 1; count of bases not matched to a gene: 2. The CDR3 coding sequence is TGTGCCAGCAGTTACCCTAGCGGGAGATCCTACAATGAGCAGTTCTTC. Translating it yields CASSYPSGRSYNEQFF.

The genes are TRBV12-3 or TRBV12-4 and TRBJ1-5, with D maybe TRBD1 (6 bases). The V and J ends lost 5 bases and 6 bases respectively, with 26 bases between them. This CDR3 region has 18 residues. CDR3 sequence reads: CASSISGTTTLFGQPQHF. In DNA, the CDR3 is TGTGCCAGCAGTATTTCCGGGACAACAACTTTGTTCGGTCAGCCCCAGCATTTT.

This clonotype was picked up many times. This chain links TRBV5-1 with TRBJ2-7; 10 bases map to TRBD2. The germline CDR1 and CDR2 sequences are SGHRS and YFSETQ. The V segment lost 3 bases and the J segment 2 bases; nucleotides outside the gene matches: 11. This CDR3 has 17 amino acids. For the CDR3, the DNA is TGCGCCAGCAGCTCTTCCGGGACTAGCGTTTCGACCTACGAGCAGTACTTC. This translates into CASSSSGTSVSTYEQYF.

This clonotype was picked up a small number of times. The chain combines TRBV29-1 with TRBJ1-1; a possible D gene is TRBD1 (6 bases). V was cut by 3 bases and J by 1 base, with 9 bases left in between. Germline assignment: CDR1 SQVTM and CDR2 ANQGSEA. CDR3 size: 13 residues. In DNA, the CDR3 is TGCAGCGTTGACGGGACATCGAACACTGAAGCTTTCTTT. Translating it yields CSVDGTSNTEAFF.

J is TRBJ2-5 and V is TRBV5-1; the D call may be TRBD1 or TRBD2 (5 bases each). The CDR3 runs to 14 residues. V was pared by 4 bases and J by 1 base, with 11 bases between. Looked up from germline, CDR1 is SGHRS and CDR2 is YFSETQ. The DNA of the CDR3 is TGCGCCAGCAGCATCCGGGGCCTCCAAGAGACCCAGTACTTC. Its protein is CASSIRGLQETQYF.

This clonotype occurred a few times. The chain uses TRBV12-3 or TRBV12-4 and TRBJ2-7; TRBD2 agrees at 8 bases. The CDR3 loop spans 15 amino acids. V trimming: 5 bases; J trimming: 0 bases; junction bases outside the gene matches: 6. This CDR3 is CASSVSGIRSYEQYF. DNA of the CDR3: TGTGCCAGCAGTGTTAGCGGGATCCGCTCCTACGAGCAGTACTTC.

This clonotype was seen only a few times. The CDR3 DNA follows: TGCAGCGGTGGGACAGGCCTAGCCAAAAACATTCAGTACTTC. As protein: CSGGTGLAKNIQYF. The chain recombines TRBV29-1 with TRBJ2-4; 8 nucleotides align to TRBD1. The CDR3 consists of 14 residues. J lost 0 bases, V lost 7 bases, and 5 bases had no gene match. Germline V gives CDR1 SQVTM, CDR2 ANQGSEA.